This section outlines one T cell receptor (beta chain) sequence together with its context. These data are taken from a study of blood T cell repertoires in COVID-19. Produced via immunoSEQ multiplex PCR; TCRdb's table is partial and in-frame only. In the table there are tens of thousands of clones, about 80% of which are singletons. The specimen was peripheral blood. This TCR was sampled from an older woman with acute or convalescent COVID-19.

The CDR3 spells CASSVGQGWPQHF. The CDR3 DNA reads TGTGCCAGCAGCGTAGGACAGGGGTGGCCCCAGCATTTT. The rearrangement links TRBV9 to TRBJ1-5; 8 bases align to TRBD1. The CDR3 consists of 13 residues. The V segment lost 0 bases and the J segment 9 bases; nucleotides outside the gene matches: 2. CDR1 is SGDLS, CDR2 YYNGEE, per germline.